The clone carrying this TCR beta chain was detected a few times. Its antigen is not known. The record originates from a study of response to subunit inactivated influenza vaccine. General study findings and limits: New T cells are recruited in small numbers by each seasonal influenza vaccination, according to the authors' suggestion.

TCRdb reprocessed the RT-PCR reads via MiXCR and lists one record per CDR3 protein. The sample carries roughly 630,000 distinct CDR3 sequences, about 14% recorded once. The sample here was PBMCs from blood, taken roughly 15 days before vaccination. This receptor was taken from a man in his forties or fifties who received an inactivated influenza vaccine.

CDR3 sequence: CASSYPPDTQYF. DNA of the CDR3: TGTGCCAGCAGTTACCCCCCAGATACGCAGTATTTT. The chain has TRBV7-9 and TRBJ2-3; D not certain. The V and J ends lost 6 bases and 4 bases respectively, with 8 bases between them. Germline CDR1 SEHNR, CDR2 FQNEAQ (reference sequence). The CDR3 covers 12 residues.